The clone carrying this T cell receptor beta chain has a count of ten or more. Its antigen is currently unknown. Germline V gene lookup returns CDR1 SGHVS and CDR2 FNYEAQ. The V end lost 1 base, the J end lost 11 bases, and 12 bases lay between the germline ends. The CDR3 is 14 residues long. These data originate in a study of T-cell reconstitution after alpha-beta-depleted transplantation in children. Preparation of the TCRbeta library used unique molecular identifiers. TCRdb called the PCR reads again in MiXCR, with one record for every CDR3 protein. The sample includes 5,500 to 8,000 distinct CDR3 sequences, around 15% seen only once; the top ten take roughly 15%. Study results and limitations: The study reportedly traced alpha-beta T cells about two months after transplant to several hundred expanded graft clones. It was newly produced T cells that mostly accounted for T-cell counts and diversity one year after transplant. Some patients' high day-60 TCRbeta diversity was traced to surviving recipient T cells and thymic progenitors.

The receptor comes from a boy younger than 10 with acute lymphoblastic leukemia, due to receive a stem cell transplant. The sample consisted of PBMCs, taken before TCRalphabeta/CD19-depleted stem cell transplant. V gene TRBV7-6 combines with J gene TRBJ1-6; D uncertain. As DNA, the CDR3 is TGTGCCAGCAGCTTAGGTACCCCTCATGCACCCCTCCACTTT. This gives the protein CASSLGTPHAPLHF.